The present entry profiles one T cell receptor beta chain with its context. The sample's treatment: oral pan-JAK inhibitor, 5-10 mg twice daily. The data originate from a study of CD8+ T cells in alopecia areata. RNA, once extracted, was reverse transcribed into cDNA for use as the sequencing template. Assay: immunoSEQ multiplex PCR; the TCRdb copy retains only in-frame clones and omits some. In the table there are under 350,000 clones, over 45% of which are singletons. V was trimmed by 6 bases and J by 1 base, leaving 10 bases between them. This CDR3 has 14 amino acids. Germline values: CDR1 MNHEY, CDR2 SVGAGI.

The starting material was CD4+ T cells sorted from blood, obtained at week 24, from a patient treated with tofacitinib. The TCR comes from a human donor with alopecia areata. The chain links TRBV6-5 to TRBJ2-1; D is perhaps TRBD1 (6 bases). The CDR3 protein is CASRGGFSYNEQFF. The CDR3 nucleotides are TGTGCCAGCAGAGGGGGATTTTCCTACAATGAGCAGTTCTTC.